Below are 4 T cell receptor beta chains sequenced from a single sample in a study of blood T cell repertoires in COVID-19. Data came from immunoSEQ multiplex PCR; TCRdb stores just in-frame clones and leaves some out. The sample has some 70,000 clones, around four fifths seen once. Sample: peripheral blood. The receptors stem from a man aged 55 to 70 with COVID-19, enrolled during active disease.

V usage is TRBV6-2 or TRBV6-3 and J usage is TRBJ2-7; 13 bases are shared with TRBD2. The CDR3 consists of 15 residues. V shed 4 bases, J shed 6 bases, and the junction held 6 bases outside the gene matches. Germline V gene data show CDR1 as MNHEY and CDR2 as SVGEGT. As DNA, the CDR3 is TGTGCCAGCAGTTCGGGACTAGCGGGAATGGGCGAGCAGTACTTC. As protein: CASSSGLAGMGEQYF.

This chain connects TRBV5-5 to TRBJ2-4; 9 bases are a match to TRBD1. This CDR3 region has 18 residues. J was trimmed by 0 bases and V by 4 bases; bases with no gene match: 11. CDR1 and CDR2 (germline): SGHKS, YYEKEE (reference sequence). The CDR3 DNA follows: TGTGCCAGCAGCCCGTGGACAGGGGAGAGGATAGCCAAAAACATTCAGTACTTC. This codes for CASSPWTGERIAKNIQYF.

This sequence joins TRBV12-3 or TRBV12-4 and TRBJ1-1; no reliable D call. CDR3 length equals 13 residues. Trimming cost V 3 bases and J 1 base, with 6 bases left between them. CDR3 coding DNA: TGTGCCAGCAGTTTTCACGGGAACACTGAAGCTTTCTTT. It encodes CASSFHGNTEAFF.

This clone was seen a few times. The chain uses TRBV12-3 or TRBV12-4 and TRBJ1-2, with D perhaps matching TRBD1 (6 bases). V lost 5 bases and J 2 bases, leaving 9 bases between the germline ends. This CDR3 has 13 amino acids. The CDR3 DNA reads as TGTGCCAGCAGTCAAGGACAGAACTATGGCTACACCTTC. Protein: CASSQGQNYGYTF.